These T cell receptor beta chains were read from a single sample in a study of T-cell reconstitution after alpha-beta-depleted transplantation in children. MiXCR was run by TCRdb on the PCR reads, yielding one entry per CDR3 protein. The table includes about 410,000 distinct CDR3 sequences, 20% detected once. The specimen was PBMCs from the stem cell graft donor, collected from the stem cell graft. The receptor source for this set is a human donor who donated a stem cell graft to a child with acute myeloid leukemia. The conserved cysteine and the conserved F or W are not part of the CDR3 here. D genes are given only for firm matches. Size values are once, few and many counts, or a class for expanded clones, and some rows have none.

len	abundance	j_gene	v_gene	d_gene	CDR3aa
11	few	TRBJ2-5	TRBV20-1	TRBD2	SAQREGRETQY
11	-	TRBJ2-7	TRBV29-1	-	SVETLQSYEQY
10	many	TRBJ2-2	TRBV10-1	-	ASSENTGELF
14	-	TRBJ2-3	TRBV12-3/TRBV12-4	-	ASNPANLGDTDTQY
17	few	TRBJ2-5	TRBV24-1	TRBD1	ATSDSFDATGFGQETQY
15	-	TRBJ2-3	TRBV7-8	TRBD2	ASTRNMAGARTDTQY
11	-	TRBJ2-7	TRBV5-1	-	ASSRDTVYEQY
15	few	TRBJ2-3	TRBV5-5	TRBD2	ASSSLAGGLYTDTQY
14	many	TRBJ2-7	TRBV25-1	TRBD2	ASSEGISSGKDEQY
9	few	TRBJ2-7	TRBV6-5	-	ASRRQHLTY
15	-	TRBJ1-3	TRBV20-1	-	SARGQGFHYSGNTIY
12	many	TRBJ2-3	TRBV20-1	-	SARDPMKPDTQY
12	-	TRBJ2-1	TRBV29-1	TRBD2	SVRGLAGTNEQF
11	many	TRBJ2-7	TRBV12-3/TRBV12-4	-	ASMGVPSYEQY
12	many	TRBJ2-1	TRBV29-1	-	SAPDRSYINEQF
12	-	TRBJ2-3	TRBV5-1	-	ASRPWASTDTQY
14	-	TRBJ2-2	TRBV5-1	-	ASSPPGGQNTGELF
12	-	TRBJ2-7	TRBV28	-	ASSLIRMPYEQY
13	once	TRBJ2-5	TRBV11-3	TRBD1	ASSSSGQGGETQY
14	-	TRBJ2-3	TRBV7-2	TRBD2	ASSLAISGSSDTQY
13	many	TRBJ2-7	TRBV20-1	TRBD2	SARGASGRGYEQY
12	many	TRBJ1-2	TRBV15	-	ATSRRGGSYGYT
15	few	TRBJ2-1	TRBV7-6	-	ASSGGRSQRYYNEQF
12	-	TRBJ1-1	TRBV5-1	-	ASKKDSQNTEAF
11	many	TRBJ2-1	TRBV10-3	-	AISEVPYNEQF
13	few	TRBJ2-7	TRBV6-1	-	ASSAPPTRNYEQY
12	-	TRBJ2-7	TRBV21-1	-	ASSMDTGTYEQY
14	-	TRBJ1-6	TRBV4-1	-	ASSQDRDGFNSPLH
10	-	TRBJ2-1	TRBV7-9	-	ASSVRGNEQF
11	few	TRBJ1-2	TRBV29-1	-	SVGSGPNYGYT
11	many	TRBJ2-1	TRBV29-1	-	SALEAGTDEQF
13	few	TRBJ2-2	TRBV4-3	TRBD2	ASSQLAGTTGELF
13	-	TRBJ2-1	TRBV7-9	TRBD2	ASSQRLAGVNEQF
11	-	TRBJ2-7	TRBV7-9	-	ASSPDTGYEQY
12	medium-sized	TRBJ2-3	TRBV29-1	TRBD2	SVVVAGSTDTQY
15	few	TRBJ2-7	TRBV6-1	TRBD2	ASSRGTGGRVTYEQY
13	-	TRBJ2-1	TRBV2	TRBD2	ASSGSSGSIYEQF